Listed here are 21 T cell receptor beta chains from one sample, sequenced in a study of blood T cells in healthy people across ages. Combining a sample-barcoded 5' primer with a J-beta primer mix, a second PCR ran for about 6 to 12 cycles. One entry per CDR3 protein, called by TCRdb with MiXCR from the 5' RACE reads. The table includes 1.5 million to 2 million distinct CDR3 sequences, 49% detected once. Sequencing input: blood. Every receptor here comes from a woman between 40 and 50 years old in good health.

CDR3 DNA: TGTGCCAGCAGTGAAGAGCCAGGGACCCAAGAGACCCAGTACTTC. Amino acid sequence: CASSEEPGTQETQYF. V gene TRBV2 combines with J gene TRBJ2-4; possibly TRBD1 or TRBD2 for D (5 bases each). Gene TRBJ2-5 matches the end of the DNA better, so the J call may be wrong. Germline V gene lookup returns CDR1 SNHLY and CDR2 FYNNEI. The CDR3 length is 15 residues.

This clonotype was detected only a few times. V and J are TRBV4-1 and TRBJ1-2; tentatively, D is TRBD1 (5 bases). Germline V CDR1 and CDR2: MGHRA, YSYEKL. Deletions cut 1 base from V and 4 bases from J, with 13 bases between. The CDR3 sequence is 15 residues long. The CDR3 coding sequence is TGCGCCAGCAGCCAAGGTCCGGGGGACTCCTATGGCTACACCTTC. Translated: CASSQGPGDSYGYTF.

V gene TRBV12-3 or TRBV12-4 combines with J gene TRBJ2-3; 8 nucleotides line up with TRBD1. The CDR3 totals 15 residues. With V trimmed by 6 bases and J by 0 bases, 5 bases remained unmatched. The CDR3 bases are TGTGCCAGCAGGGTGACAGGGGCTAGCACAGATACGCAGTATTTT. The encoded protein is CASRVTGASTDTQYF.

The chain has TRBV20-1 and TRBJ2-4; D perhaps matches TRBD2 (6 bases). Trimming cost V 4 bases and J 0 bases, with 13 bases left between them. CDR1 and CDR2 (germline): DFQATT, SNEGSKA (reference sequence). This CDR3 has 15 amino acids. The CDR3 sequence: CSATDPSEAKNIQYF. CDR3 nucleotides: TGCAGTGCTACGGACCCTAGCGAAGCCAAAAACATTCAGTACTTC.

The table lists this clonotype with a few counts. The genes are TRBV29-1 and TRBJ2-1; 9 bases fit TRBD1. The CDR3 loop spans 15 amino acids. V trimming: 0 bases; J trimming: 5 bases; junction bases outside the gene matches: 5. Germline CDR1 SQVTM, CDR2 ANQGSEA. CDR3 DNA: TGCAGCGTTGAAGATCTGGACAGGGGAGACAATGAGCAGTTCTTC. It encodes CSVEDLDRGDNEQFF.

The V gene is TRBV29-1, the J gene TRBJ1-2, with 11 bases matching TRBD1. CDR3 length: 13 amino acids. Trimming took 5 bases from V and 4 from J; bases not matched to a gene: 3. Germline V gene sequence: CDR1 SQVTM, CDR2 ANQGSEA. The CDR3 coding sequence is TGCAGCGTTCGGGACAGGGGGACCTATGGCTACACCTTC. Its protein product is CSVRDRGTYGYTF. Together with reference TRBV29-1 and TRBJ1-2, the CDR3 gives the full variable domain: SAVISQKPSRDICQRGTSLTIQCQVDSQVTMMFWYRQQPGQSLTLIATANQGSEATYESGFVIDKFPISRPNLTFSTLTVSNMSPEDSSIYLCSVRDRGTYGYTFGSGTRLTVV.

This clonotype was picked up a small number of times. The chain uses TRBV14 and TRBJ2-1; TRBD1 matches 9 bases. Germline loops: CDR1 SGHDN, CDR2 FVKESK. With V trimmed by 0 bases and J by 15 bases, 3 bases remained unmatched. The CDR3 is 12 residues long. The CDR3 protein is CASSQDRTGAFF. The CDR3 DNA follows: TGTGCCAGCAGCCAAGATCGGACAGGGGCGTTCTTC. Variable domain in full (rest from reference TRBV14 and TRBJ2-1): EAGVTQFPSHSVIEKGQTVTLRCDPISGHDNLYWYRRVMGKEIKFLLHFVKESKQDESGMPNNRFLAERTGGTYSTLKVQPAELEDSGVYFCASSQDRTGAFFGPGTRLTVL.

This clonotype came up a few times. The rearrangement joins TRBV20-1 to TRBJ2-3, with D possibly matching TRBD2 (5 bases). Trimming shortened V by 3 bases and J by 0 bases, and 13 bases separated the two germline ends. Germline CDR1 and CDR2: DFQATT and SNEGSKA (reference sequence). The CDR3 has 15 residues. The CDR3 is CSASPAAHSTDTQYF. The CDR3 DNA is TGCAGTGCTAGTCCAGCGGCGCATAGCACAGATACGCAGTATTTT.

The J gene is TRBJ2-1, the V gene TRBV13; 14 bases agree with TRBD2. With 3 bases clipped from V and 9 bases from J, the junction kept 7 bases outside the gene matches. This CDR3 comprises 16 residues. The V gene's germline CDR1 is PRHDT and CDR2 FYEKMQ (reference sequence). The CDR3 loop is CASSFGLAGGGAEQFF. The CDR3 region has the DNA TGTGCCAGCAGCTTTGGACTAGCGGGGGGAGGGGCTGAGCAGTTCTTC. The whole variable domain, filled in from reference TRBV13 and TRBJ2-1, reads AAGVIQSPRHLIKEKRETATLKCYPIPRHDTVYWYQQGPGQDPQFLISFYEKMQSDKGSIPDRFSAQQFSDYHSELNMSSLELGDSALYFCASSFGLAGGGAEQFFGPGTRLTVL.

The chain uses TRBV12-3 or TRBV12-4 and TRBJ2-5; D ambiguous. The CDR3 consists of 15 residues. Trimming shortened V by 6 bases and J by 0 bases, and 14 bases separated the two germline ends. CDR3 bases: TGTGCCAGCAGCGATCATGGAAGGAACCAAGAGACCCAGTACTTC. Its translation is CASSDHGRNQETQYF.

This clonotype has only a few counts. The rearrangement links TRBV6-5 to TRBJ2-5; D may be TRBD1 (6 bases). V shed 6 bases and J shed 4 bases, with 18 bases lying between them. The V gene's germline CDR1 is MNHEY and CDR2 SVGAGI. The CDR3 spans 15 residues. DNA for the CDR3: TGTGCCAGCAGACGCGGACAGCCGTTAGCAGAGACCCAGTACTTC. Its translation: CASRRGQPLAETQYF.

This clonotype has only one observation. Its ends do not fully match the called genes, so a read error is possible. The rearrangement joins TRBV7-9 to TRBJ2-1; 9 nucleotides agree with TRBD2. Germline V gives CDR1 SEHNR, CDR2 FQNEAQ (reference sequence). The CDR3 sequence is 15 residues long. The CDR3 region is CPSSLGAGGLNEQFF. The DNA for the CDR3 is TGTCCCAGCAGCTTAGGAGCGGGGGGTCTCAATGAGCAGTTCTTC.

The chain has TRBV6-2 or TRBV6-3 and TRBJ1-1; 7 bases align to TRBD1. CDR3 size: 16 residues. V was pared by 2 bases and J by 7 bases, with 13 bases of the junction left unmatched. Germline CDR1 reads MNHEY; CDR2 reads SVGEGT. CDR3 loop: CASSYARQGGSGEAFF. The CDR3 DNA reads TGTGCCAGCAGTTACGCCCGACAGGGAGGGTCGGGTGAAGCTTTCTTT.

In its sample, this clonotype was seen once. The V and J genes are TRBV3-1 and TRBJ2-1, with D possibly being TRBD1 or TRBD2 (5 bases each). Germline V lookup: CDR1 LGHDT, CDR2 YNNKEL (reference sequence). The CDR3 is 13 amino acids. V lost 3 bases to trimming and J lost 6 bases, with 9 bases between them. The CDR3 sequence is CASSHGTGNEQFF. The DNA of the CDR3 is TGTGCCAGCAGCCATGGGACCGGCAATGAGCAGTTCTTC.

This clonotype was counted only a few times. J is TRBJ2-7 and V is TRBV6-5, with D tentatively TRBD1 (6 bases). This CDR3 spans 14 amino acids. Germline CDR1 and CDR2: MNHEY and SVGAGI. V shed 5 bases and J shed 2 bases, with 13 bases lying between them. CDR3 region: CASSPVGQTYEQYF. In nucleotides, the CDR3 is TGTGCCAGCAGTCCTGTAGGACAGACCTACGAGCAGTACTTC.

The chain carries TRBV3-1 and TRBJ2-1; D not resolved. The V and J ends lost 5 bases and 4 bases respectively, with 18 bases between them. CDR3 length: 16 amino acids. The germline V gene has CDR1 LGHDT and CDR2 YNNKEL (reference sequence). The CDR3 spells CASSSSKAQFYNEQFF. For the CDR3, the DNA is TGTGCCAGCAGCTCCTCGAAGGCTCAGTTTTACAATGAGCAGTTCTTC.

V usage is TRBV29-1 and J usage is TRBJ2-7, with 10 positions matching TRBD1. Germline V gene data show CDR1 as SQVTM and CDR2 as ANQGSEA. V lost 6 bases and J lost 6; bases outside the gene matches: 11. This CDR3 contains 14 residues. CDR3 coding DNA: TGCAGCGTCGACAGCCCGGGACAGGGGACCGAGCAGTACTTC. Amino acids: CSVDSPGQGTEQYF.

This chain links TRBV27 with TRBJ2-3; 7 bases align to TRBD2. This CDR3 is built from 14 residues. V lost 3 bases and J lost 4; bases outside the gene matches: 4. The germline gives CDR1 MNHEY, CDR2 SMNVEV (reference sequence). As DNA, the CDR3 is TGTGCCAGCAGTTTGTCAGCGGGGCCAGATACGCAGTATTTT. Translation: CASSLSAGPDTQYF.

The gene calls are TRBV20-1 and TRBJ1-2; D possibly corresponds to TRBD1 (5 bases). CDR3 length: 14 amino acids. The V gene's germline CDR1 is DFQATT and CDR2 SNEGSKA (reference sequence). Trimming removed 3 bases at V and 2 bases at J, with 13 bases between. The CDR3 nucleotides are TGCAGTGCTAGCTCAGGGAGAAGGAACTATGGCTACACCTTC. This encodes CSASSGRRNYGYTF.

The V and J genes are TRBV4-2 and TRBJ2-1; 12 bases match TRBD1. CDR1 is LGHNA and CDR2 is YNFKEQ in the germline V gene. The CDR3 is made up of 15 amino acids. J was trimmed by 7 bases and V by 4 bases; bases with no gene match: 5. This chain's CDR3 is CASSPSGQGANEQFF. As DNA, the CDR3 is TGTGCCAGCAGCCCGTCGGGACAGGGGGCGAATGAGCAGTTCTTC.

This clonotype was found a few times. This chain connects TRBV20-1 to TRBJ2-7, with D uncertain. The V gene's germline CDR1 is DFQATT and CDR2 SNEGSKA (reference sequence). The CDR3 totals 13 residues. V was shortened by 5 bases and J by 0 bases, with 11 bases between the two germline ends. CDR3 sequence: CSAEDESSYEQYF. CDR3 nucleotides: TGCAGTGCTGAGGACGAATCCTCCTACGAGCAGTACTTC.